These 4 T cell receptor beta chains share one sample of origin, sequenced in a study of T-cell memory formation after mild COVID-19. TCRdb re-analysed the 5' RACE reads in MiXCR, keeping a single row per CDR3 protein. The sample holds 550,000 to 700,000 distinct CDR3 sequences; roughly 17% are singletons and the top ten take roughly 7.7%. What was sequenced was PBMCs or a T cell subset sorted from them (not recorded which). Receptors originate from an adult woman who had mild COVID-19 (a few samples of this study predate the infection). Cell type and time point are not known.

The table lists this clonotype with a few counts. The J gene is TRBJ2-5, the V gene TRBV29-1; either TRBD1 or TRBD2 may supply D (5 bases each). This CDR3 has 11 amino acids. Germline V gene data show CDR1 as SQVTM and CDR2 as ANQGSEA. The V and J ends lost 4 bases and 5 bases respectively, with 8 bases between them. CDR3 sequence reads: CSVAEGETQYF. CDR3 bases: TGCAGCGTTGCCGAGGGGGAGACCCAGTACTTC.

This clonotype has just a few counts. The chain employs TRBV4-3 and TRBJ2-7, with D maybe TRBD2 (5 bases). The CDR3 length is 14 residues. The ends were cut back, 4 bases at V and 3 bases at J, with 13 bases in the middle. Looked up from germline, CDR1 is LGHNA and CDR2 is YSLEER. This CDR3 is CASSPAPSGYEQYF. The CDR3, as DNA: TGCGCCAGCAGCCCGGCCCCGAGCGGCTACGAGCAGTACTTC.

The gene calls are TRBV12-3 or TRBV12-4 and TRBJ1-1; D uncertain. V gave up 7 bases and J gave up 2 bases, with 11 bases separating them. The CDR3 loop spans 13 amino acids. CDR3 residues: CASTGEENTEAFF. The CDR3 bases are TGTGCCAGCACCGGGGAGGAAAACACTGAAGCTTTCTTT.

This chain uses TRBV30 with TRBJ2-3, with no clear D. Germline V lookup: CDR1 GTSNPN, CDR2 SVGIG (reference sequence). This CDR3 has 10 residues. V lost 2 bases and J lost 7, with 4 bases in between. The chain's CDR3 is CAWSRNTQYF. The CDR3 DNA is TGTGCCTGGAGTCGCAATACGCAGTATTTT.